This T cell receptor (beta chain) was identified in a study of glioma-infiltrating T cells after dendritic cell vaccination. The junction had 6 bases not matched to a gene; V was cut back by 6 bases and J by 5 bases. The CDR3 extends over 14 amino acids. Germline CDR1 is SGHNT and CDR2 is YENEEA. TCRdb's copy holds only in-frame clones and misses some; the assay was immunoSEQ multiplex PCR. The data contain about 92,000 clones, more than 75% of them seen just once; the ten biggest clones take up 15% to 18%. This sample comprised blood, obtained before dendritic cell vaccination. The gene calls are TRBV11-3 and TRBJ2-7; 11 bases match TRBD2. The receptor's source is a human donor with glioblastoma. The CDR3 coding sequence is TGTGCCAGCAGTCCGACTAGCGGGGTACACGAGCAGTACTTC. This translates into CASSPTSGVHEQYF.